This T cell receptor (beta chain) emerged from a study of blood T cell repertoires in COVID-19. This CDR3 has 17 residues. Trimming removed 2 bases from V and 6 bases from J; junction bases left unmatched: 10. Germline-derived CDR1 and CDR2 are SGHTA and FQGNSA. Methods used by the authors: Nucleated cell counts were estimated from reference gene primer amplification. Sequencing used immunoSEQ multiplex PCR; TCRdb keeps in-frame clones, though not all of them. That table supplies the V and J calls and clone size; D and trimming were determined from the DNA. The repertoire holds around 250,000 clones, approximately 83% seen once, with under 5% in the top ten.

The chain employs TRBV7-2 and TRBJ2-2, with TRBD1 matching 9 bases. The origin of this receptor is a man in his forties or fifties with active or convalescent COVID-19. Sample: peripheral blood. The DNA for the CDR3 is TGTGCCAGCAGCTTAAACCCACAGGGGGCGGCCGCCGGGGAGCTGTTTTTT. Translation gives CASSLNPQGAAAGELFF.